This T cell receptor (beta chain) stems from a study of Ad26.COV2.S vaccination and SARS-CoV-2 variants. Treatment defined: roughly 20 received Ad26.COV2.S at low or high dose, single or two shots; about 5 received placebo; per-sample allocation not given. Sampling was done on day 63 after the first vaccine or placebo injection. Some clones are missing from TCRdb's copy, which holds only in-frame ones; the method was immunoSEQ multiplex PCR. Of roughly 450,000 clones in the sample, around nine tenths are singletons; the top ten hold 12%. As for this clone: The antigen is not known.

Findings of the study overall: CD8+ and CD4+ T cells specific for spike reportedly responded with substantial breadth after vaccination. Vaccine recipients posted higher spike-specific TCR breadth than their placebo counterparts.

Sample: peripheral blood, taken in a trial of Ad26.COV2.S vaccine versus placebo. The source of this sequence is a person aged 18 to 65 who received the Ad26.COV2.S COVID-19 vaccine or a placebo.

CDR3 sequence (DNA): TGTGCCAGCAGCTTAGGCCAGGGGACGCTCTCCTACGAGCAGTACTTC. Its translation is CASSLGQGTLSYEQYF. The V and J genes are TRBV13 and TRBJ2-7; TRBD1 is a possible D gene (6 bases). This CDR3 is 16 amino acids long. Germline lookup yields CDR1 PRHDT and CDR2 FYEKMQ (reference sequence). Deletions cut 0 bases from V and 0 bases from J, with 12 bases between.